The TCR beta chain under discussion was sequenced for a study of T-cell reconstitution after alpha-beta-depleted transplantation in children. The TCRbeta library incorporated unique molecular identifiers. MiXCR, applied by TCRdb to the PCR reads, yields one record per CDR3 protein. Among over 70,000 distinct CDR3 sequences, 12% were seen once, and the ten largest hold 14%. This clonotype was seen a handful of times. CDR1 is WSHSY and CDR2 is SAAADI in the germline V gene. Trimming took 7 bases from V and 4 from J, leaving 7 bases between them. The CDR3 consists of 12 residues. This rearrangement joins TRBV10-2 to TRBJ2-2; D gene unclear. The sequence was obtained from a human donor who donated a stem cell graft to a child with inherited bone marrow failure. Here the sequenced sample was PBMCs from the stem cell graft donor, taken from the stem cell graft. CDR3 protein: CASTSGTGELFF. CDR3 nucleotides: TGCGCCAGCACCTCCGGCACCGGGGAGCTGTTTTTT.